This TCR beta chain was recorded in a study of spatial heterogeneity in lung cancer. Study outcomes and limitations: Tumors with more nonsynonymous mutations had more expanded intratumoral alpha and beta TCRs.

The time point was: sample taken at primary tumor resection. The donors were about 72 patients with non-small cell lung cancer that was early-stage and untreated. This clonotype occurred a few times. Its antigen is currently unknown. TCRdb re-called the 5' RACE reads through MiXCR, storing one row per CDR3 protein. Counted here are some 5,000 distinct CDR3 sequences, 25% to 30% occurring once; the ten biggest clones make up approximately 26%. There are 15 residues in the CDR3. V was clipped by 6 bases and J by 0 bases, with 14 bases between them. CDR1 is MNHNS, CDR2 SASEGT, per germline. The receptor comes from a female donor with early-stage non-small cell lung cancer. Specimen: lung tumor tissue, collected at surgery. This chain links TRBV6-1 with TRBJ1-1; possibly TRBD1 for D (6 bases). As DNA, the CDR3 is TGTGCCAGCAGCCCAACCCGGGACATGAACACTGAAGCTTTCTTT. Translated, it gives CASSPTRDMNTEAFF.